This TCR beta chain was found in a study of long-term antiretroviral therapy in people with HIV. Germline V gives CDR1 SGHNT, CDR2 YYREEE (reference sequence). The CDR3 covers 14 residues. Trimming cost V 3 bases and J 3 bases; bases outside gene matches: 3. Assay version v3.0 of immunoSEQ was used, and it was run at survey level. Clones were read by immunoSEQ multiplex PCR, and TCRdb kept only the in-frame ones, dropping some. The table includes some 21,000 clones, about 88% detected once. This clone was observed a single time. Source: unsorted PBMCs, taken 2.3 years after starting antiretroviral therapy. The J gene is TRBJ2-5, the V gene TRBV5-4; 9 bases align to TRBD1. The TCR sequence derives from a man aged 55 to 70 with HIV. CDR3 DNA: TGTGCCAGCAGCTGGACAGGGGTTGAAGAGACCCAGTACTTC. It codes for CASSWTGVEETQYF.